This T cell receptor (beta chain) was identified during a study of shared clonotypes between healthy human individuals. To note about this clone: One end of the junction does not line up with germline, which may come from a read error.

Repertoires were generated with immunoSEQ multiplex PCR, while TCRdb's copy carries only in-frame clones and drops some. The sample lists 2 million to 2.5 million clones, over 90% occurring once. The CDR3 has 15 amino acids. Germline V gene sequence: CDR1 LGHNA, CDR2 YSLEER. The chain joins TRBV4-3 to TRBJ2-7; 9 bases fit TRBD1. The clonotype comes from a man younger than 35 in good health. Some clones in this sample may be carry-over from other donors' samples. Material: naive CD4+ T cells from PBMCs. The subset: CD45RA+ positively selected. CDR3 loop: CASSRQGQGSHEQYF. For the CDR3, the DNA is TGCGCCAGCAGCCGCCAGGGACAGGGCTCCCACGAGCAGTACTTC.